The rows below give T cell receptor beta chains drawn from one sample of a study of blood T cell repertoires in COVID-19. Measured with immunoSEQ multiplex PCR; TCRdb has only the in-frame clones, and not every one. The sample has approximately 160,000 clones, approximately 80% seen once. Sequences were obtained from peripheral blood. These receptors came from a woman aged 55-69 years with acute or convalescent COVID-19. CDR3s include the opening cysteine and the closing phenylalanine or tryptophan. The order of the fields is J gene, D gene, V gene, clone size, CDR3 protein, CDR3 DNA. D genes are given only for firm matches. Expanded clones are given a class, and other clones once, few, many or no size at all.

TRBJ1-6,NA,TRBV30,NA,CAWRDSSNSPLHF,TGTGCCTGGAGGGACAGCTCAAATTCACCCCTCCACTTT
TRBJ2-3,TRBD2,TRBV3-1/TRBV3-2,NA,CASSQDLSGGASDTQYF,TGTGCCAGCAGCCAAGATCTGAGCGGGGGGGCATCAGATACGCAGTATTTT
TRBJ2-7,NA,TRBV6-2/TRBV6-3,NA,CASSTPTGIRSYEQYF,TGTGCCAGCAGTACCCCGACAGGAATAAGGTCCTACGAGCAGTACTTC
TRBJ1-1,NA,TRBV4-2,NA,CASSQDWRANTEAFF,TGTGCCAGCAGCCAAGATTGGCGGGCGAACACTGAAGCTTTCTTT
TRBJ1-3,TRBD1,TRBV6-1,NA,CASSESRGISGNTIYF,TGTGCCAGCAGTGAAAGCAGGGGGATCTCTGGAAACACCATATATTTT
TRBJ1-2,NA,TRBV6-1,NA,CASSERRDNYGYTF,TGTGCCAGCAGTGAAAGGAGGGACAACTATGGCTACACCTTC
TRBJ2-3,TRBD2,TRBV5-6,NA,CASSPSGVSTDTQYF,TGTGCCAGCAGTCCCAGCGGGGTTAGCACAGATACGCAGTATTTT
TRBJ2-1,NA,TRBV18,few,CASSQGDEQFF,TGTGCCAGCTCACAGGGGGATGAGCAGTTCTTC
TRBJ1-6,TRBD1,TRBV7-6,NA,CASSHRDRVYNSPLHF,TGTGCCAGCAGCCACCGGGACAGGGTCTATAATTCACCCCTCCACTTT
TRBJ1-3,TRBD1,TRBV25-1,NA,CASTGGVSGNTIYF,TGTGCCAGCACAGGGGGCGTCTCTGGAAACACCATATATTTT
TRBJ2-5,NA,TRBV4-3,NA,CASSQDPRLQETQYF,TGCGCCAGCAGCCAAGATCCAAGACTACAAGAGACCCAGTACTTC
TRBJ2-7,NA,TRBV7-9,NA,CASQGGSYEQYF,TGTGCCAGTCAGGGGGGCTCCTACGAGCAGTACTTC
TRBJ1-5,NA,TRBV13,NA,CASSLQGQPQHF,TGTGCCAGCAGCTTACAGGGCCAGCCCCAGCATTTT
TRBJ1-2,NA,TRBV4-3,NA,CASSQDWRANYGYTF,TGCGCCAGCAGCCAAGATTGGAGGGCTAACTATGGCTACACCTTC
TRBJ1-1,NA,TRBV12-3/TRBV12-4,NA,CASSPRDEAFF,TGTGCCAGCAGTCCACGAGATGAAGCTTTCTTT
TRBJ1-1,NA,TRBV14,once,CASSWGGNTEAFF,TGTGCCAGCAGCTGGGGGGGGAACACTGAAGCTTTCTTT
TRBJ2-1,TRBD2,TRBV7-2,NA,CASRAPGGLGGEQFF,TGTGCCAGCAGGGCCCCGGGGGGGCTCGGAGGTGAGCAGTTCTTC
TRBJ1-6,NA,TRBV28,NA,CASSFGSSYNSPLHF,TGTGCCAGCAGTTTTGGTAGCTCCTATAATTCACCCCTCCACTTT
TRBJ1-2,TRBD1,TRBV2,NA,CASSVTGLANYGYTF,TGTGCCAGCAGTGTGACAGGGCTAGCTAACTATGGCTACACCTTC
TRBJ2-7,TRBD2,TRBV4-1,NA,CASSPRGGGADEQYF,TGCGCCAGCAGCCCAAGGGGCGGGGGGGCCGACGAGCAGTACTTC
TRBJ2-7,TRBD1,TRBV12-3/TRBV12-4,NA,CASSFGTAYEQYF,TGTGCCAGCAGTTTTGGGACAGCTTACGAGCAGTACTTC
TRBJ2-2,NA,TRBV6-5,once,CASSYQVRTGELFF,TGTGCCAGCAGTTATCAGGTTCGAACCGGGGAGCTGTTTTTT
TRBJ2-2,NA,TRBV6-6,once,CASSPAGGQAGELFF,TGTGCCAGCAGCCCAGCGGGGGGACAGGCCGGGGAGCTGTTTTTT
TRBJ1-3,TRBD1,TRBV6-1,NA,CASSDVTGDFPGNTIYF,TGTGCCAGCAGTGATGTTACAGGGGACTTTCCTGGAAACACCATATATTTT
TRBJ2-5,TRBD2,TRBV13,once,CASSVRRVGLAGEETQYF,TGTGCCAGCAGCGTCCGGAGGGTTGGACTAGCGGGGGAAGAGACCCAGTACTTC
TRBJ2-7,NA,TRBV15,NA,CATGEGDLYEQYF,TGTGCCACCGGGGAGGGGGACCTGTACGAGCAGTACTTC
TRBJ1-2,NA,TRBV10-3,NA,CAISEGHPTNYGYTF,TGTGCCATCAGTGAAGGACACCCGACTAACTATGGCTACACCTTC
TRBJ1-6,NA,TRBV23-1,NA,CASTLQGPTYNSPLHF,TGCGCCAGCACCTTACAGGGTCCTACCTATAATTCACCCCTCCACTTT
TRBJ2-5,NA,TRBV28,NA,CASSLSDPVRAQYF,TGTGCCAGCAGTTTATCGGACCCCGTGCGGGCCCAGTACTTC
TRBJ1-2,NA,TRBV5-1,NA,CASTWTDDNYGYTF,TGCGCCAGCACATGGACAGACGATAACTATGGCTACACCTTC
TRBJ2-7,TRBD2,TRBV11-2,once,CASSLGGGAPYEQYF,TGTGCCAGCAGCTTAGGCGGGGGGGCTCCCTACGAGCAGTACTTC
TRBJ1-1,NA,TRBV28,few,CASRTPQGNTEAFF,TGTGCCAGCAGAACTCCTCAGGGGAACACTGAAGCTTTCTTT
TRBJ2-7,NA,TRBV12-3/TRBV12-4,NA,CASRPGTHYEQYF,TGTGCCAGCAGACCCGGGACACATTACGAGCAGTACTTC
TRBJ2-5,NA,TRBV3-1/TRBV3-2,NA,CASSGTLSRETQYF,TGTGCCAGCAGCGGTACGCTAAGCCGGGAGACCCAGTACTTC
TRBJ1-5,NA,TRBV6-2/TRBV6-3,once,CASSSGSFYQPQHF,TGTGCCAGCAGTAGCGGGAGTTTTTATCAGCCCCAGCATTTT
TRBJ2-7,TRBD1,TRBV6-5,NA,CASRRQGAKFYEQYF,TGTGCCAGCAGACGACAGGGGGCAAAGTTCTACGAGCAGTACTTC
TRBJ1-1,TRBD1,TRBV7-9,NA,CASSLASVGGGGAFF,TGTGCCAGCAGCTTAGCGTCAGTAGGAGGGGGCGGCGCTTTCTTT
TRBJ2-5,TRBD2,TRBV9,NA,CASSPPGGGETQYF,TGTGCCAGCAGCCCACCGGGAGGCGGGGAGACCCAGTACTTC
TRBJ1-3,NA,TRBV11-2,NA,CASTLGNTIYF,TGTGCCAGCACCCTCGGAAACACCATATATTTT